This entry lists 15 T cell receptor beta chains sequenced from one sample in a study of shared clonotypes between healthy human individuals. Generated by immunoSEQ multiplex PCR, the TCRdb table keeps only in-frame clones and is missing some. The sample shows about 2.1 million clones, just under 95% of them seen only once. As defined, naive CD8 cells were CD45RO-negative and positively selected for CCR7, with terminally differentiated effector memory CD45RA+ cells excluded. The source material was naive CD8+ T cells from PBMCs. All receptors derive from a man between 18 and 35 years old in good health. Some clones in this sample may be carry-over from other donors' samples.

A single count supports this clone. The chain carries TRBV5-6 and TRBJ2-7; D call uncertain. Germline lookup yields CDR1 SGHDT and CDR2 YYEEEE. This CDR3 is 14 amino acids long. Trimming took off 0 bases at V and 7 bases at J, with 14 bases between the two ends. The CDR3 DNA reads TGTGCCAGCAGCTTGGGGGTTGGGAATGGTGAGCAGTACTTC. This encodes CASSLGVGNGEQYF.

The V and J genes are TRBV2 and TRBJ2-5; no reliable D call. Trimming cost V 7 bases and J 1 base, with 7 bases left between them. Germline-derived CDR1 and CDR2 are SNHLY and FYNNEI. The CDR3 has 12 residues. CDR3 sequence (DNA): TGTGCCAGCAAACGTACCCAAGAGACCCAGTACTTC. Encoded protein: CASKRTQETQYF.

The V and J genes are TRBV29-1 and TRBJ2-5; D is unresolved. This CDR3 spans 15 amino acids. From germline, CDR1 is SQVTM and CDR2 ANQGSEA. The ends were cut back, 0 bases at V and 4 bases at J, with 15 bases in the middle. CDR3 amino acids: CSVEEAPSLGETQYF. The DNA for the CDR3 is TGCAGCGTTGAAGAGGCCCCCAGTCTAGGAGAGACCCAGTACTTC.

The V gene is TRBV7-8, the J gene TRBJ2-1; 15 bases match TRBD2. This CDR3 has 18 residues. Germline lookup yields CDR1 SGHVS and CDR2 FQNEAQ. Trimming cost V 5 bases and J 0 bases; bases outside gene matches: 5. The CDR3 DNA sequence: TGTGCCAGCAGCGCCGGGACTAGCGGGAGGTTCTCCTACAATGAGCAGTTCTTC. This encodes CASSAGTSGRFSYNEQFF.

To note about this clone: The same CDR3 is also encoded by other DNA sequences in this sample. The V call is TRBV7-9, the J call TRBJ2-5; D is undetermined. The germline gives CDR1 SEHNR, CDR2 FQNEAQ (reference sequence). The CDR3 sequence is 11 residues long. Trimming stripped 4 bases from V and 5 bases from J, with 5 bases between. DNA for the CDR3: TGTGCCAGCAGCTCTGAGGAGACCCAGTACTTC. Protein sequence: CASSSEETQYF.

This clone came up a few times. The chain couples TRBV6-1 to TRBJ1-1; D perhaps matches TRBD1 (6 bases). The V gene lost 2 bases and the J gene lost 1 base, with 8 bases spanning the gap. This CDR3 spans 14 amino acids. CDR1 and CDR2 from the germline V gene are MNHNS and SASEGT. In nucleotides, the CDR3 is TGTGCCAGCAGTGAACTGGACAGGAACACTGAAGCTTTCTTT. It specifies CASSELDRNTEAFF.

The CDR3 DNA reads as TGTGCCACCAGCAGAGATCCCACAGGGTCCGAGCAGTACTTC. Its translation is CATSRDPTGSEQYF. The chain combines TRBV15 with TRBJ2-7, with D tentatively TRBD1 (6 bases). Germline V gene data show CDR1 as LNHNV and CDR2 as YYDKDF (reference sequence). The CDR3 extends over 14 amino acids. V was pared by 0 bases and J by 6 bases, with 12 bases between.

The chain joins TRBV28 to TRBJ2-2; either TRBD1 or TRBD2 may fit D (5 bases each). The CDR3 spans 14 residues. The V end lost 10 bases, the J end lost 0 bases, and 12 bases lay between the germline ends. Germline V gives CDR1 MDHEN, CDR2 SYDVKM. CDR3 sequence: CATFGTANTGELFF. In DNA, the CDR3 is TGTGCCACCTTCGGGACGGCGAACACCGGGGAGCTGTTTTTT. Looking up the rest from reference TRBV28 and TRBJ2-2 gives the full variable domain: DVKVTQSSRYLVKRTGEKVFLECVQDMDHENMFWYRQDPGLGLRLIYFSYDVKMKEKGDIPEGYSVSREKKERFSLILESASTNQTSMYLCATFGTANTGELFFGEGSRLTVL.

The CDR3: CASGAPGVSYEQYF. Written as DNA, the CDR3 is TGTGCCAGCGGTGCCCCAGGGGTCTCCTACGAGCAGTACTTC. This sequence joins TRBV7-9 and TRBJ2-7, with D possibly matching TRBD1 (6 bases). Germline lookup yields CDR1 SEHNR and CDR2 FQNEAQ (reference sequence). The length of the CDR3 is 14 residues. The germline V and J ends were trimmed by 8 bases and 0 bases, with 14 bases remaining between them.

The chain recombines TRBV6-1 with TRBJ2-7, with D perhaps TRBD1 (5 bases). The germline CDR1 and CDR2 sequences are MNHNS and SASEGT. Trimming took off 6 bases at V and 3 bases at J, with 12 bases between the two ends. The CDR3 loop spans 13 amino acids. CDR3 nucleotide sequence: TGTGCCAGCAGGATCCCTGACAGCTACGAGCAGTACTTC. Its protein is CASRIPDSYEQYF.

The chain has TRBV21-1 and TRBJ2-2; the table's D gene call, TRBD2, was not cross checked with the DNA. TRBV21-1 is a recognized pseudogene. The CDR3 sequence is 19 residues long. Here the CDR3 DNA reads TGTGCCAGCAGCAAAGCCGGTTTAGCGGGAGTGGTCGACACCGGGGAGCTGTTTTTT. It translates to CASSKAGLAGVVDTGELFF.

The chain links TRBV5-1 to TRBJ2-3; possibly TRBD1 for D (5 bases). The CDR3 extends over 15 amino acids. Between the trimmed V and J ends, which lost 4 bases and 0 bases, there was a span of 12 bases. CDR1 and CDR2 (germline): SGHRS, YFSETQ. The CDR3 sequence is CASSLFQGSTDTQYF. The CDR3 DNA follows: TGCGCCAGCAGCCTTTTCCAGGGAAGCACAGATACGCAGTATTTT.

The rearrangement links TRBV5-1 to TRBJ1-1; no firm D call. Germline V lookup: CDR1 SGHRS, CDR2 YFSETQ. CDR3 length: 13 residues. The ends were cut back, 0 bases at V and 4 bases at J, with 7 bases in the middle. The CDR3 DNA is TGCGCCAGCAGCTTGGACGCTGGCACTGAAGCTTTCTTT. Translating gives CASSLDAGTEAFF.

This clone has only a few counts. This chain joins TRBV9 and TRBJ1-3, with D possibly being TRBD1 (6 bases). From germline, CDR1 is SGDLS and CDR2 YYNGEE. The CDR3 runs 15 residues. Trimming took off 3 bases at V and 3 bases at J, with 13 bases between the two ends. Here the CDR3 DNA reads TGTGCCAGCAGCGCCTCAGGGGCTAATGGAAACACCATATATTTT. This translates into CASSASGANGNTIYF.

The rearrangement links TRBV4-1 to TRBJ1-4; D remains ambiguous. The CDR3 runs to 16 residues. Germline V gene sequence: CDR1 MGHRA, CDR2 YSYEKL. V lost 0 bases to trimming and J lost 3 bases, with 11 bases between them. For the CDR3, the DNA is TGCGCCAGCAGCCAAGAAGGGCATTGGGCTAATGAAAAACTGTTTTTT. Protein product: CASSQEGHWANEKLFF.